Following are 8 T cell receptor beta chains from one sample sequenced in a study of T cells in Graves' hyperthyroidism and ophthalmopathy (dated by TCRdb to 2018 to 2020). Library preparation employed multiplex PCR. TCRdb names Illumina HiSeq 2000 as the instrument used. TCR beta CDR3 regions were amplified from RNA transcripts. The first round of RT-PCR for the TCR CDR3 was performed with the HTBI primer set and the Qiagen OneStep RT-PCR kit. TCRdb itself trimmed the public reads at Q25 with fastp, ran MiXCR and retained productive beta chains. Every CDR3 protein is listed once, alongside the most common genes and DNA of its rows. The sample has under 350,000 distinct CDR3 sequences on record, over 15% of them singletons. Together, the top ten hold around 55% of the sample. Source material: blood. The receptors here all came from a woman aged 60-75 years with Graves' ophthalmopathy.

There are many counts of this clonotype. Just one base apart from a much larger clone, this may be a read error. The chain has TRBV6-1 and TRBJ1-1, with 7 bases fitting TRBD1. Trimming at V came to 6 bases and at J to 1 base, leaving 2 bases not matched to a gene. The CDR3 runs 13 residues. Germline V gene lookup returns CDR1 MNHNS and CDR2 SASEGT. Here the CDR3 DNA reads TGTGCCAGCAGGTGGGACAGGAACACTGAAGCTTTCTTT. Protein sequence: CASRWDRNTEAFF.

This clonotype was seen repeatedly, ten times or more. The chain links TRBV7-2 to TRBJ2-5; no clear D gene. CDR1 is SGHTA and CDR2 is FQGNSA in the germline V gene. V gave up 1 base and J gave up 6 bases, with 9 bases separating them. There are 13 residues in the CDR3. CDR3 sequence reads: CASSLVKGKTQYF. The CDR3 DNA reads TGTGCCAGCAGCTTAGTAAAGGGAAAGACCCAGTACTTC.

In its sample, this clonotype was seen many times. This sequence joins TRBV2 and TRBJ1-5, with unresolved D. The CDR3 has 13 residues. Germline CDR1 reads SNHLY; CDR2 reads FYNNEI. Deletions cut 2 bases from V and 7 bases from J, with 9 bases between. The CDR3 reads CASSELGEQPQHF. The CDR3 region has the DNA TGTGCCAGCAGTGAACTGGGTGAACAGCCCCAGCATTTT.

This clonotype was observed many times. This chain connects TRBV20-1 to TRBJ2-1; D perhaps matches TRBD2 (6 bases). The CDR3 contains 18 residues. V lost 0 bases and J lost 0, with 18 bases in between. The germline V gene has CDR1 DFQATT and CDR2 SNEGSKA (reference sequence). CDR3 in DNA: TGCAGTGCTAGAGATCTGCGGGGCCAGTCGCGCTCCTACAATGAGCAGTTCTTC. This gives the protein CSARDLRGQSRSYNEQFF.

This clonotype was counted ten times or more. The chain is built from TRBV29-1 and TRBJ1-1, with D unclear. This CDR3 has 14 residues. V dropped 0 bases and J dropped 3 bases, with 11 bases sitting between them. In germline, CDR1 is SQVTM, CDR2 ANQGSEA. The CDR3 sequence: CSVEERLRDTEAFF. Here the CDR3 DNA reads TGCAGCGTTGAAGAACGCCTGCGGGACACTGAAGCTTTCTTT. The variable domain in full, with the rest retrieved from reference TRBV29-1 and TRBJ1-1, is SAVISQKPSRDICQRGTSLTIQCQVDSQVTMMFWYRQQPGQSLTLIATANQGSEATYESGFVIDKFPISRPNLTFSTLTVSNMSPEDSSIYLCSVEERLRDTEAFFGQGTRLTVV.

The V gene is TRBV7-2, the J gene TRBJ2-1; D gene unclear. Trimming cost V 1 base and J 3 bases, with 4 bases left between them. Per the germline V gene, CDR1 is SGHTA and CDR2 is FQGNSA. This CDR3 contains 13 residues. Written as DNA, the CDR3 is TGTGCCAGCAGCTTAGAGCACTACAATGAGCAGTTCTTC. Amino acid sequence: CASSLEHYNEQFF.

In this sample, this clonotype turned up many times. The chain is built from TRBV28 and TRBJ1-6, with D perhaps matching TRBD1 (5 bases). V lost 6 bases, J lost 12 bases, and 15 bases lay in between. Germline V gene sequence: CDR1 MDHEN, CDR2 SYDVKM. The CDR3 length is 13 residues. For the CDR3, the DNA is TGTGCCAGCAGGGGGGAGAGAGGTCGACCCCTCCACTTT. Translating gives CASRGERGRPLHF.

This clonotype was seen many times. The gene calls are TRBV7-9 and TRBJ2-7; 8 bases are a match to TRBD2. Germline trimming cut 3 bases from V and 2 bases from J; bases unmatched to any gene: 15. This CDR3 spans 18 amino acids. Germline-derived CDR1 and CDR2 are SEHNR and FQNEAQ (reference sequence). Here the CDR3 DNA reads TGTGCCAGCAGCTTGGGGGGCGGCGGGGGGCGTTGGACCTACGAGCAGTACTTC. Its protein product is CASSLGGGGGRWTYEQYF.